The text below deals with one T cell receptor beta chain. Its antigen is unknown. CDR3 length: 15 residues. The germline V gene encodes CDR1 MGHRA and CDR2 YSYEKL. V gave up 6 bases and J gave up 3 bases; unmatched junction bases: 4. Sequencing used immunoSEQ multiplex PCR; TCRdb keeps in-frame clones, though not all of them. This table has 35,000 to 45,000 clones, 85% to 95% appearing once. The sample originates from a study of graft-versus-host responses after intestinal transplantation. Regarding the study as a whole: Allografts of patients with graft-donor T cell macrochimerism showed high graft-versus-host to host-versus-graft clone ratios.

The gene calls are TRBV4-1 and TRBJ2-1; 11 bases fit TRBD2. This material consisted of PBMCs, taken 734 days after intestinal transplantation. The sequence was collected from a human patient who received an intestinal transplant, so some T cells may come from the graft donor. Here the CDR3 reads CASSRLAGSYNEQFF. CDR3 nucleotide sequence: TGCGCCAGCAGTCGACTAGCGGGAAGCTACAATGAGCAGTTCTTC.